A selection of T cell receptor beta chains follows, all from one sample in a study of cytomegalovirus exposure and HLA in healthy donors. Data came from immunoSEQ multiplex PCR; TCRdb stores just in-frame clones and leaves some out. Seen here are about 140,000 clones, about 80% observed once, and the top ten hold approximately 1.9%. The sequenced sample consisted of PBMCs. All receptors come from a woman in her thirties or forties in good health and CMV-seronegative. The CDR3 runs from the conserved cysteine through the conserved F or W. A D gene is named only where the DNA matches it firmly. A row's size may be missing; if present it is once, few, many or a size class.

cdr3_nt cdr3_aa v_call d_call clone_size j_call
TGTGCCAGCAGCCACAACTCGGCCGGGGGGCATGGGGCCAACGTCCTGACTTTC CASSHNSAGGHGANVLTF TRBV4-2 . . TRBJ2-6
TGTGCCAGCAGCTCCCAACGGGTTTCCACCTACGAGCAGTACTTC CASSSQRVSTYEQYF TRBV7-2 . . TRBJ2-7
TGTGCCAGCAGCCAAACCCCCGGGGCGGGAGGGCCGGATACGCAGTATTTT CASSQTPGAGGPDTQYF TRBV4-2 TRBD2 few TRBJ2-3
TGCGCCAGCAGCCCGGGACAGGGGACCTACGAGCAGTACTTC CASSPGQGTYEQYF TRBV10-2 TRBD1 once TRBJ2-7
TGTGCCAGCAGTTTAGGGGCAGTACCCATTCAGTACTTC CASSLGAVPIQYF TRBV28 . . TRBJ2-4
TGTGCCAGTAGCCTAGGGGCTCTGGCGGAGAGCTCCTACAATGAGCAGTTCTTC CASSLGALAESSYNEQFF TRBV19 . . TRBJ2-1
TGTGCCAGCAGTGGAGGGGTCCGGGACTTATGGTTTTACGAGCAGTACTTC CASSGGVRDLWFYEQYF TRBV6-4 . . TRBJ2-7
TGTGCCAGCAGCCCGGAGGCGACGGGCTACAATGAGCAGTTCTTC CASSPEATGYNEQFF TRBV7-3 . . TRBJ2-1
TGTGCCAGCAGCCCGTGGGACAGGAACACTGAAGCTTTCTTT CASSPWDRNTEAFF TRBV9 TRBD1 . TRBJ1-1
TGTGCCAGCAGTGAAAACTTAAGATTCTACGAGCAGTACTTC CASSENLRFYEQYF TRBV6-1 . . TRBJ2-7
TGTGCCAGCAGCTTAGCGGGCAGGGGCAGCTACGAGCAGTACTTC CASSLAGRGSYEQYF TRBV7-6 . . TRBJ2-7
TGTGCCAGCAGCTTGGTGGTGGGCAGGGAAGAGACCCAGTACTTC CASSLVVGREETQYF TRBV5-4 . . TRBJ2-5
TGTGCCAGCAGCTTGCAACTAGCGGGAGGGGAGACCCAGTACTTC CASSLQLAGGETQYF TRBV11-2 TRBD2 . TRBJ2-5
TGTGCCAGCAGCTTAGGGGGGCGCAGGGAGCTGTTTTTT CASSLGGRRELFF TRBV11-3 . . TRBJ2-2
TGTGCCAGCAGTCCACAGGGAGGGGCCGGGGAGCTGTTTTTT CASSPQGGAGELFF TRBV2 . . TRBJ2-2
TGTGCCTGGGGGAAACACAGGGGGAAGAGCGGGGAGCTGTTTTTT CAWGKHRGKSGELFF TRBV30 TRBD1 few TRBJ2-2
TGTGCCAGCAGCTCGACGACTAGTAGAGAGACCCAGTACTTC CASSSTTSRETQYF TRBV7-6 . . TRBJ2-5